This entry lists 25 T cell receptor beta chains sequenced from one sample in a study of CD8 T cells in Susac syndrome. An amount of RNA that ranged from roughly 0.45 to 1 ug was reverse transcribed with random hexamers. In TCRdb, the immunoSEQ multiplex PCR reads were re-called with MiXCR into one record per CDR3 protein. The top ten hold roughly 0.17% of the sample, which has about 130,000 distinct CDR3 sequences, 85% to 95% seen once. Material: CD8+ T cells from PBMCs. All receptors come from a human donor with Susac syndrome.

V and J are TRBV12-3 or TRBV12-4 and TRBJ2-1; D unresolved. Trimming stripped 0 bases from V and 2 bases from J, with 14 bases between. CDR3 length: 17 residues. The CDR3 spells CASSLALGPGPYNEQFF. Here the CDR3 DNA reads TGTGCCAGCAGTTTAGCGCTCGGCCCCGGACCCTACAATGAGCAGTTCTTC.

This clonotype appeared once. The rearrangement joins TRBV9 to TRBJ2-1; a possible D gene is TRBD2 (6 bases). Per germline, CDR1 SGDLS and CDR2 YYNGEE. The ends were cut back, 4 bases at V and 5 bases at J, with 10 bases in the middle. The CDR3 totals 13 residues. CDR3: CASSPTRNNEQFF. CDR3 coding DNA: TGTGCCAGCAGCCCGACTAGAAACAATGAGCAGTTCTTC.

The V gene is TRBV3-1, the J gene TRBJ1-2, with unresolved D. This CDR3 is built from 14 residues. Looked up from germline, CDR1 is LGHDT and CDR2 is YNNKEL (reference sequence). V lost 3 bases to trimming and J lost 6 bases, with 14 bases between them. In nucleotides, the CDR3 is TGTGCCAGCAGCCAGGCCCCGGCGGATAATGGCTACACCTTC. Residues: CASSQAPADNGYTF.

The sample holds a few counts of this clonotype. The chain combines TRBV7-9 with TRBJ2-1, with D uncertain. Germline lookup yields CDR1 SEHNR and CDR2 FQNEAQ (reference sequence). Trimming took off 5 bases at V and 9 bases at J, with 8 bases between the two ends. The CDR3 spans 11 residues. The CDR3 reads CASSPPGEQFF. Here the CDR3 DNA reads TGTGCCAGCAGCCCACCGGGTGAGCAGTTCTTC.

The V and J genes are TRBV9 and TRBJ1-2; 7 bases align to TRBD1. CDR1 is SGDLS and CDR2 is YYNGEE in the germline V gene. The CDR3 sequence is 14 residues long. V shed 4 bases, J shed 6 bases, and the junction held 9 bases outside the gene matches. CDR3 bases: TGTGCCAGCAGCCCCCAGGGGGGGGGCAATGGCTACACCTTC. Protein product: CASSPQGGGNGYTF.

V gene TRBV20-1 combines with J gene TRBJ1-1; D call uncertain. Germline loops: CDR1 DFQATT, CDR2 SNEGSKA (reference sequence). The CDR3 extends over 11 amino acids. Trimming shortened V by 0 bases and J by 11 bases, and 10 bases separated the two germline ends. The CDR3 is CSARDWFLAFF. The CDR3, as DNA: TGCAGTGCTAGAGATTGGTTTCTCGCTTTCTTT.

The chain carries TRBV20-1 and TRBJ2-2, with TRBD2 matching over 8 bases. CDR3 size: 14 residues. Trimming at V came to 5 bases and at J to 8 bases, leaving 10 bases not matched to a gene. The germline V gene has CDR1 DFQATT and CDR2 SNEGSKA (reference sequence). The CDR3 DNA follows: TGCAGTGCTCCAGGGCCAGCGGGAGTGGGGGAGCTGTTTTTT. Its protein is CSAPGPAGVGELFF.

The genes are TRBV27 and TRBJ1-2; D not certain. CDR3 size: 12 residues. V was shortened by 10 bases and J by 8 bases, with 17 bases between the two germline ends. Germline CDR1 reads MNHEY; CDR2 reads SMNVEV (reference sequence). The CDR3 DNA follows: TGTGCCACCCTCTTCCCGGGCGAGGGCTACACCTTC. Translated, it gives CATLFPGEGYTF.

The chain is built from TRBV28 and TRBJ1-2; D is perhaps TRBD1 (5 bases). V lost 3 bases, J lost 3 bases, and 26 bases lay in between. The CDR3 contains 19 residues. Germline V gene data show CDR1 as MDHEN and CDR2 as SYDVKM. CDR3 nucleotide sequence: TGTGCCAGCAGTTTCTCCACCCTAGGTGGACAAATTGGGGACTATGGCTACACCTTC. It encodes CASSFSTLGGQIGDYGYTF.

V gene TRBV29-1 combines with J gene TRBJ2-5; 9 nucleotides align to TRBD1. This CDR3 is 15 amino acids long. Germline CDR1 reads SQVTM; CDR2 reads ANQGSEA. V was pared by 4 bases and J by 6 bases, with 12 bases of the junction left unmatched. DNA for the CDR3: TGCAGCGTTGTACCTCGGGACAGGGTGGAAAAGACCCAGTACTTC. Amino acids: CSVVPRDRVEKTQYF.

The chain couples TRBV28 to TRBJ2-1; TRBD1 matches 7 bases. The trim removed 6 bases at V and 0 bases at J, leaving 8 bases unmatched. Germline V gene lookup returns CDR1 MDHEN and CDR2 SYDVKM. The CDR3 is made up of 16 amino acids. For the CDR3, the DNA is TGTGCCAGCAGCCCGCTCCGGGACAGCTCCTACAATGAGCAGTTCTTC. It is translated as CASSPLRDSSYNEQFF.

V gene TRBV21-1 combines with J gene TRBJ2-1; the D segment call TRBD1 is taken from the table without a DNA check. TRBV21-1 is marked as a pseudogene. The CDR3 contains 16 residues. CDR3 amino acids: CASSPILCGRSDEQFF. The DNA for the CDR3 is TGTGCCAGCAGTCCAATCTTGTGCGGGCGATCGGATGAGCAGTTCTTC.

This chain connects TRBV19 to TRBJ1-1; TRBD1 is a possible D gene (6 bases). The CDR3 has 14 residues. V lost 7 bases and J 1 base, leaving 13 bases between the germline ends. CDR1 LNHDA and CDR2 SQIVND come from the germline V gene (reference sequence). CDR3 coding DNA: TGTGCCAGTACCCAGGGACATCCGAACACTGAAGCTTTCTTT. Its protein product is CASTQGHPNTEAFF.

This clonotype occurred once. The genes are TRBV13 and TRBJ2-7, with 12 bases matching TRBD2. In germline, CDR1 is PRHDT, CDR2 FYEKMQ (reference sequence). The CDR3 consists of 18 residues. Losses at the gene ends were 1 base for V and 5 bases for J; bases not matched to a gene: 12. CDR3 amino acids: CASSLASLAGGPGDEQYF. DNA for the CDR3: TGTGCCAGCAGCTTAGCTTCGCTAGCGGGAGGGCCTGGCGACGAGCAGTACTTC.

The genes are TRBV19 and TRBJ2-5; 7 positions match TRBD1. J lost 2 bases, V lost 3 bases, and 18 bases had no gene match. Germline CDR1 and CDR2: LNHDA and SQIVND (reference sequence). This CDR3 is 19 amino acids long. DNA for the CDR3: TGTGCCAGTAGTATTTTTCCGGACCAGGACAGGCAAGAACAAGAGACCCAGTACTTC. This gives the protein CASSIFPDQDRQEQETQYF.

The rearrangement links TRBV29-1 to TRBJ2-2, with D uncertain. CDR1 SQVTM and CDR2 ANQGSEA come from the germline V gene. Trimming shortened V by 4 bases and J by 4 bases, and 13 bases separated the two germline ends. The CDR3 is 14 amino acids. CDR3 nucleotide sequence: TGCAGCGTTGTTCCCCAGGACGGCACCGGGGAGCTGTTTTTT. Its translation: CSVVPQDGTGELFF.

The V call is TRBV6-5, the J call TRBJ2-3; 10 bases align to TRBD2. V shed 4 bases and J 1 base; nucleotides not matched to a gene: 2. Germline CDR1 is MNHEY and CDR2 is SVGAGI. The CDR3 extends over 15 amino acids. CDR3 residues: CASSSSGGGTDTQYF. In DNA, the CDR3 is TGTGCCAGCAGTTCAAGCGGGGGGGGCACAGATACGCAGTATTTT.

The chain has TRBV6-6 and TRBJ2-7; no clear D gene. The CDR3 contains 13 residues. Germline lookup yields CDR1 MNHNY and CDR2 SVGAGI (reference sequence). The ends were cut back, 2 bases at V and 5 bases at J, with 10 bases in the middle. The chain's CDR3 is CASSYGSGDEQYF. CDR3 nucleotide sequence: TGTGCCAGCAGTTACGGATCAGGTGACGAGCAGTACTTC.

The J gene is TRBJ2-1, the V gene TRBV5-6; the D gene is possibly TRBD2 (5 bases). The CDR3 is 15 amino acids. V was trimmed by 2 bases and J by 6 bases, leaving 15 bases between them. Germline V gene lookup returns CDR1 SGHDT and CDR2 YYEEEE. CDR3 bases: TGTGCCAGCAGCTTCGGGGTAGGTGAATTCAATGAGCAGTTCTTC. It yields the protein CASSFGVGEFNEQFF.

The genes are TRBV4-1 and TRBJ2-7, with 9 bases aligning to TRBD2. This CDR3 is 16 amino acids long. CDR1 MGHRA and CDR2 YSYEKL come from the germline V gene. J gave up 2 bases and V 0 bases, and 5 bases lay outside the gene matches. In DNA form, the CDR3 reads TGCGCCAGCAGCCAAGATCGGCGGGAGGGGGCCTACGAGCAGTACTTC. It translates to CASSQDRREGAYEQYF.

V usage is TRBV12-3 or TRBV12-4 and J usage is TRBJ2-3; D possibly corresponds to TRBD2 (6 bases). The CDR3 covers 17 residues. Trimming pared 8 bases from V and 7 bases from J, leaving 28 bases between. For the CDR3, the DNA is TGTGCCAGCCCCGCCGTGGCGGGGACCCGCTGGGGGAATACGCAGTATTTT. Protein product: CASPAVAGTRWGNTQYF.

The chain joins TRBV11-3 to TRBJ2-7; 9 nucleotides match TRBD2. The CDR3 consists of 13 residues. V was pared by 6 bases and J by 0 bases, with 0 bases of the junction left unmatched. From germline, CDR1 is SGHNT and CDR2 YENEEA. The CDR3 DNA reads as TGTGCCAGCAGGACTAGCGGCTCCTACGAGCAGTACTTC. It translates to CASRTSGSYEQYF.

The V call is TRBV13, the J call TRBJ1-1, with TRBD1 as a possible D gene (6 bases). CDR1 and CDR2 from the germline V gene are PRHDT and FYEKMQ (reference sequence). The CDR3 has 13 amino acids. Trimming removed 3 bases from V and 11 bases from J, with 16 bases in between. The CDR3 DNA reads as TGTGCCAGCAGCTTCGGACAGAAAGGGTGGGCTTTCTTT. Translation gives CASSFGQKGWAFF. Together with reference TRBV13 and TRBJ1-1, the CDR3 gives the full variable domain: AAGVIQSPRHLIKEKRETATLKCYPIPRHDTVYWYQQGPGQDPQFLISFYEKMQSDKGSIPDRFSAQQFSDYHSELNMSSLELGDSALYFCASSFGQKGWAFFGQGTRLTVV.

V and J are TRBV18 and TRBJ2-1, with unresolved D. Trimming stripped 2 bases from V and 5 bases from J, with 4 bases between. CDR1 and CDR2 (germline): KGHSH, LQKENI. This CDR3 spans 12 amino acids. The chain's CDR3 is CASSPMDNEQFF. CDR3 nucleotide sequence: TGTGCCAGCTCACCAATGGACAATGAGCAGTTCTTC. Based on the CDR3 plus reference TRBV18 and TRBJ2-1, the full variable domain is NAGVMQNPRHLVRRRGQEARLRCSPMKGHSHVYWYRQLPEEGLKFMVYLQKENIIDESGMPKERFSAEFPKEGPSILRIQQVVRGDSAAYFCASSPMDNEQFFGPGTRLTVL.

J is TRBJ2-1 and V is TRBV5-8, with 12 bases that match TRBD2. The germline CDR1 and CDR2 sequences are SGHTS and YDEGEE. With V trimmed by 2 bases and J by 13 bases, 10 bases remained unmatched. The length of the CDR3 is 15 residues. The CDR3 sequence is CASSFRLAGGRLQFF. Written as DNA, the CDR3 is TGTGCCAGCAGCTTTCGGCTAGCGGGAGGGCGGCTCCAGTTCTTC.